This TCR beta chain is drawn from a study of radiotherapy plus CTLA-4 blockade in lung cancer. Study overall: Across the patients, objective responses occurred in about 19%, and disease control in roughly 30%.

The V gene lost 5 bases and the J gene lost 4 bases, with 6 bases spanning the gap. Germline CDR1 and CDR2: WNHNN and SYGVQD (reference sequence). This CDR3 is built from 12 residues. Study results and caveats: Reports identified early blood T cell clone dynamics, with interferon-beta, as the best response predictor. Among blood TCR repertoires after radiotherapy plus ipilimumab, tumor-derived clones expanded.

Lung cancer patients with chemo-refractory metastatic non-small-cell disease were given focal radiation plus CTLA-4 blockade with ipilimumab. The data were produced by immunoSEQ multiplex PCR, yet TCRdb's version contains in-frame clones alone and is incomplete. The repertoire holds around 100,000 clones, with about 70% as singletons. Of note for this clone: The target antigen is unknown.

The receptor comes from a human donor with non-small cell lung cancer who had a partial response to radiotherapy plus ipilimumab. Some clones in this sample may be carry-over from other donors' samples. The V and J genes are TRBV10-1 and TRBJ2-1; D uncertain. Sequencing was performed on peripheral blood, taken from a patient treated with radiotherapy plus ipilimumab. The CDR3 DNA sequence: TGCGCCAGCAGTAGAGGATACAATGAGCAGTTCTTC. As protein: CASSRGYNEQFF.